This passage covers 31 T cell receptor beta chains from one sample sequenced in a study of blood T cell repertoires in COVID-19. Profiled with immunoSEQ multiplex PCR; TCRdb holds only in-frame clones, not every one. This sample has 300,000 to 350,000 clones, with roughly 88% found just once. Material: peripheral blood. Source of these receptors: a woman in her 30s with COVID-19, enrolled during active disease.

This chain uses TRBV24-1 with TRBJ2-1; 14 nucleotides match TRBD2. The J segment lost 6 bases and the V segment lost 7 bases, leaving 4 bases of the junction unmatched. CDR1 is KGHDR, CDR2 SFDVKD, per germline. The CDR3 contains 15 residues. The CDR3 DNA reads TGTGCCACCAGGGGACTAGCGGGAGTCGGCAATGAGCAGTTCTTC. Its translation is CATRGLAGVGNEQFF.

This chain links TRBV6-6 with TRBJ2-3; TRBD2 aligns across 10 bases. With 6 bases clipped from V and 6 bases from J, the junction kept 6 bases outside the gene matches. In germline, CDR1 is MNHNY, CDR2 SVGAGI (reference sequence). This CDR3 is 14 amino acids long. The CDR3 region has the DNA TGTGCCAGCAGGATAGCGGGAGGATTGGATACGCAGTATTTT. Its protein product is CASRIAGGLDTQYF.

V and J are TRBV7-2 and TRBJ2-7, with D perhaps TRBD2 (6 bases). The CDR3 contains 14 residues. Looked up from germline, CDR1 is SGHTA and CDR2 is FQGNSA. The V gene lost 5 bases and the J gene lost 3 bases, with 14 bases spanning the gap. This chain's CDR3 is CASSRRDWNYEQYF. The DNA of the CDR3 is TGTGCCAGCAGCCGGCGGGACTGGAACTACGAGCAGTACTTC.

This clone was observed once. This chain links TRBV6-5 with TRBJ2-3; D may be TRBD2 (5 bases). CDR3 length: 13 amino acids. V was clipped by 6 bases and J by 2 bases, with 9 bases between them. Germline values: CDR1 MNHEY, CDR2 SVGAGI. CDR3 sequence (DNA): TGTGCCAGCAGGGAGGAGGTCACAGATACGCAGTATTTT. Its protein product is CASREEVTDTQYF.

The chain joins TRBV25-1 to TRBJ1-1; TRBD1 matches at 10 bases. Germline V gene lookup returns CDR1 MGHDK and CDR2 SYGVNS. This CDR3 spans 13 amino acids. Trimming removed 5 bases from V and 5 bases from J; junction bases left unmatched: 2. CDR3 DNA: TGTGCCAGCAGTTCGGGACAGGGGACTGAAGCTTTCTTT. It specifies CASSSGQGTEAFF.

This chain links TRBV29-1 with TRBJ2-7; 8 bases agree with TRBD2. V shed 5 bases and J 6 bases; nucleotides not matched to a gene: 6. The CDR3 consists of 12 residues. Germline lookup yields CDR1 SQVTM and CDR2 ANQGSEA. CDR3 sequence (DNA): TGCAGCGTTCGGGAGGGGCTTGGCGAGCAGTACTTC. Its translation is CSVREGLGEQYF.

The chain uses TRBV15 and TRBJ2-7; D is perhaps TRBD1 (6 bases). Deletions cut 3 bases from V and 2 bases from J, with 14 bases between. Germline V gene lookup returns CDR1 LNHNV and CDR2 YYDKDF (reference sequence). This CDR3 is built from 15 residues. CDR3 bases: TGTGCCACCAGCAGTCTCTTAGGACAGACCTACGAGCAGTACTTC. It yields the protein CATSSLLGQTYEQYF.

The V gene is TRBV7-2, the J gene TRBJ2-3; 13 nucleotides line up with TRBD2. The CDR3 is made up of 17 amino acids. V lost 5 bases to trimming and J lost 1 base; unmatched junction nucleotides: 6. Germline CDR1 reads SGHTA; CDR2 reads FQGNSA. The CDR3 nucleotides read TGTGCCAGCAGCCCCGGACTAGCGGGAGCGCGCACAGATACGCAGTATTTT. Encoded protein: CASSPGLAGARTDTQYF.

The rearrangement joins TRBV2 to TRBJ1-1; tentatively, D is TRBD1 (6 bases). With 0 bases removed from V and 3 bases from J, the gap between germline ends came to 11 bases. Germline lookup yields CDR1 SNHLY and CDR2 FYNNEI. The CDR3 sequence is 15 residues long. CDR3: CASSEAGHPHTEAFF. The CDR3, as DNA: TGTGCCAGCAGTGAAGCGGGACACCCTCACACTGAAGCTTTCTTT.

V is TRBV19 and J is TRBJ1-1; TRBD1 matches at 9 bases. J was trimmed by 5 bases and V by 7 bases; bases with no gene match: 8. This CDR3 is built from 14 residues. In germline, CDR1 is LNHDA, CDR2 SQIVND (reference sequence). CDR3 residues: CASTIQGAETEAFF. The CDR3, as DNA: TGTGCCAGTACCATACAGGGGGCTGAGACTGAAGCTTTCTTT.

The chain uses TRBV29-1 and TRBJ1-1; D unclear. The CDR3 runs to 14 residues. Germline V gene data show CDR1 as SQVTM and CDR2 as ANQGSEA. Trimming took 5 bases from V and 3 from J, leaving 16 bases between them. The CDR3 DNA reads as TGCAGCGTTTTTTCCCCTAACAGTGACACTGAAGCTTTCTTT. Translation: CSVFSPNSDTEAFF. Filled out from reference TRBV29-1 and TRBJ1-1, the complete variable domain reads SAVISQKPSRDICQRGTSLTIQCQVDSQVTMMFWYRQQPGQSLTLIATANQGSEATYESGFVIDKFPISRPNLTFSTLTVSNMSPEDSSIYLCSVFSPNSDTEAFFGQGTRLTVV.

J is TRBJ1-2 and V is TRBV6-5; 8 bases line up with TRBD1. The CDR3 is 11 amino acids. The trim removed 10 bases at V and 4 bases at J, leaving 2 bases unmatched. Germline CDR1 reads MNHEY; CDR2 reads SVGAGI. The CDR3 region is CANGQGYGYTF. CDR3 bases: TGTGCCAACGGACAGGGCTATGGCTACACCTTC.

The chain carries TRBV29-1 and TRBJ1-1; the D gene is possibly TRBD1 (5 bases). With 8 bases removed from V and 4 bases from J, the gap between germline ends came to 17 bases. Germline lookup yields CDR1 SQVTM and CDR2 ANQGSEA. This CDR3 has 13 amino acids. In DNA, the CDR3 is TGCAGCTCCCCGGGGGGAACGGGCACTGAAGCTTTCTTT. It specifies CSSPGGTGTEAFF.

The V call is TRBV27, the J call TRBJ2-1, with 8 bases lining up with TRBD1. V lost 1 base and J lost 2; bases outside the gene matches: 1. The CDR3 is made up of 15 amino acids. Per germline, CDR1 MNHEY and CDR2 SMNVEV (reference sequence). The DNA for the CDR3 is TGTGCCAGCAGTTTATTCAGGGGGCCCTACAATGAGCAGTTCTTC. The encoded protein is CASSLFRGPYNEQFF.

The chain carries TRBV5-4 and TRBJ1-1; 8 bases map to TRBD1. Germline V CDR1 and CDR2: SGHNT, YYREEE (reference sequence). V shed 2 bases, J shed 10 bases, and the junction held 10 bases outside the gene matches. The CDR3 covers 14 residues. DNA of the CDR3: TGTGCCAGCAGCTTCCAGTCGCAGGGGGCTGCAGCTTTCTTT. Translation gives CASSFQSQGAAAFF.

V gene TRBV5-5 combines with J gene TRBJ2-7, with 7 bases that match TRBD2. This CDR3 spans 15 amino acids. Trimming took 2 bases from V and 4 from J; bases not matched to a gene: 9. The germline V gene has CDR1 SGHKS and CDR2 YYEKEE (reference sequence). The DNA for the CDR3 is TGTGCCAGCAGCTTTCAACTAGCGAAGTCTTACGAGCAGTACTTC. As protein: CASSFQLAKSYEQYF.

J is TRBJ1-1 and V is TRBV16; D is possibly TRBD1 (5 bases). CDR1 is KGHSY, CDR2 FQNENV, per germline. Between the trimmed V and J ends, which lost 4 bases and 4 bases, there was a span of 16 bases. This CDR3 contains 15 residues. The CDR3 loop reads CASSRFEQVATEAFF. The DNA of the CDR3 is TGTGCCAGCAGCCGATTCGAACAGGTAGCCACTGAAGCTTTCTTT.

The rearrangement links TRBV27 to TRBJ1-2, with D uncertain. With 5 bases removed from V and 6 bases from J, the gap between germline ends came to 13 bases. The germline gives CDR1 MNHEY, CDR2 SMNVEV (reference sequence). The CDR3 totals 13 residues. The CDR3, as DNA: TGTGCCAGCAGTCCCGGGTCAAGCGATGGCTACACCTTC. Amino acids: CASSPGSSDGYTF.

In its sample, this clone was seen a few times. At one end, the junction sequence differs from germline, possibly due to a read error. The V gene is TRBV10-3, the J gene TRBJ2-7, with TRBD2 matching over 11 bases. There are 13 residues in the CDR3. CDR1 and CDR2 (germline): ENHRY, SYGVKD. The CDR3 region has the DNA TGTGCCATCAGCTCCCCTAGGACTAGCGGGCCATTCTTC. Translated, it gives CAISSPRTSGPFF.

This clone was picked up one time. The chain joins TRBV11-2 to TRBJ1-6; D is uncertain. Germline values: CDR1 SGHAT, CDR2 FQNNGV. The V and J ends lost 0 bases and 3 bases respectively, with 12 bases between them. The CDR3 runs to 17 residues. The CDR3 DNA is TGTGCCAGCAGCTTAGATGAGCTACTGTACTATAATTCACCCCTCCACTTT. It yields the protein CASSLDELLYYNSPLHF.

The chain employs TRBV11-2 and TRBJ2-7, with D perhaps TRBD1 (5 bases). CDR1 SGHAT and CDR2 FQNNGV come from the germline V gene. Trimming removed 0 bases from V and 5 bases from J, with 11 bases in between. The CDR3 is 14 residues long. As DNA, the CDR3 is TGTGCCAGCAGCTTAGAAAGGGGTCTCGACGAGCAGTACTTC. It is translated as CASSLERGLDEQYF.

This clone was seen only once. This sequence joins TRBV4-1 and TRBJ2-2; D possibly corresponds to TRBD2 (5 bases). V was cut by 0 bases and J by 6 bases, with 8 bases left in between. Germline V gene sequence: CDR1 MGHRA, CDR2 YSYEKL. The CDR3 is 14 residues long. This CDR3 is CASSQDLAPGELFF. CDR3 sequence (DNA): TGCGCCAGCAGCCAAGATCTAGCCCCCGGGGAGCTGTTTTTT.

This chain uses TRBV28 with TRBJ1-2, with D possibly matching TRBD1 (6 bases). The CDR3 loop spans 16 amino acids. Trimming pared 6 bases from V and 7 bases from J, leaving 24 bases between. CDR1 and CDR2 from the germline V gene are MDHEN and SYDVKM. In DNA form, the CDR3 reads TGTGCCAGCAGGGGCGCCGGGGGGCAATACGACGTTGGCTACACCTTC. Translation gives CASRGAGGQYDVGYTF.

The chain is built from TRBV9 and TRBJ2-1, with D possibly matching TRBD2 (6 bases). The CDR3 covers 16 residues. Between the trimmed V and J ends, which lost 4 bases and 2 bases, there was a span of 16 bases. CDR1 SGDLS and CDR2 YYNGEE come from the germline V gene. The CDR3 here is CASSPLPGGAYNEQFF. The DNA for the CDR3 is TGTGCCAGCAGCCCCCTTCCTGGCGGGGCCTACAATGAGCAGTTCTTC.

The chain is built from TRBV6-5 and TRBJ2-1; 7 bases map to TRBD2. V trimming: 4 bases; J trimming: 5 bases; junction bases outside the gene matches: 5. This CDR3 is built from 14 residues. Germline V gene sequence: CDR1 MNHEY, CDR2 SVGAGI. The CDR3 sequence: CASSWASGNNEQFF. The CDR3 DNA is TGTGCCAGCAGTTGGGCTAGCGGTAACAATGAGCAGTTCTTC.

The chain couples TRBV12-5 to TRBJ2-1; D is undetermined. The CDR3 spans 11 residues. Germline CDR1 and CDR2: LGHNT and FRNRAP. Trimming removed 6 bases from V and 4 bases from J, with 4 bases in between. The DNA of the CDR3 is TGTGCTAGTGGCTCTTACAATGAGCAGTTCTTC. Encoded protein: CASGSYNEQFF.

The V gene is TRBV27, the J gene TRBJ2-3; TRBD1 agrees at 8 bases. There are 14 residues in the CDR3. The germline CDR1 and CDR2 sequences are MNHEY and SMNVEV (reference sequence). The junction had 8 bases not matched to a gene; V was cut back by 9 bases and J by 3 bases. The CDR3 protein is CASADRGLTDTQYF. As DNA, the CDR3 is TGTGCCAGTGCCGACAGGGGTTTGACAGATACGCAGTATTTT.

The rearrangement joins TRBV5-1 to TRBJ1-3; D perhaps matches TRBD1 (5 bases). V was shortened by 7 bases and J by 0 bases, with 11 bases between the two germline ends. Germline V gene lookup returns CDR1 SGHRS and CDR2 YFSETQ. There are 14 residues in the CDR3. CDR3 DNA: TGCGCCAGCCGGGAGGGGTTCTCTGGAAACACCATATATTTT. Protein sequence: CASREGFSGNTIYF.

In its sample, this clone was seen once. Here the CDR3 DNA reads TGTGCCACCAGTGCAGGGGTGGAATCCGGGGAGCTGTTTTTT. Residues: CATSAGVESGELFF. The V and J genes are TRBV24-1 and TRBJ2-2; D perhaps matches TRBD1 (6 bases). Germline-derived CDR1 and CDR2 are KGHDR and SFDVKD. The CDR3 runs to 14 residues. Trimming took off 5 bases at V and 6 bases at J, with 12 bases between the two ends.

The V gene is TRBV7-9, the J gene TRBJ1-2, with 9 bases fitting TRBD1. Germline V gene lookup returns CDR1 SEHNR and CDR2 FQNEAQ (reference sequence). The ends lost 5 bases at V and 6 bases at J; junction bases unmatched: 10. CDR3 length: 15 amino acids. This CDR3 reads CASSGGQGGLDGYTF. The DNA of the CDR3 is TGTGCCAGCAGCGGGGGACAGGGAGGCTTGGATGGCTACACCTTC.

The chain joins TRBV30 to TRBJ2-1; D is perhaps TRBD1 (5 bases). The CDR3 runs 15 residues. V was cut by 4 bases and J by 1 base, with 14 bases left in between. Germline V lookup: CDR1 GTSNPN, CDR2 SVGIG (reference sequence). The CDR3 nucleotides read TGTGCCTGGAAAGGTGATTCAGGGTCCTACAATGAGCAGTTCTTC. Its protein product is CAWKGDSGSYNEQFF. The full variable domain, in which reference TRBV30 and TRBJ2-1 provide the parts outside the CDR3, is SQTIHQWPATLVQPVGSPLSLECTVEGTSNPNLYWYRQAAGRGLQLLFYSVGIGQISSEVPQNLSASRPQDRQFILSSKKLLLSDSGFYLCAWKGDSGSYNEQFFGPGTRLTVL.